Detailed here is one TCR beta chain. Amplification of TCR beta CDR3 regions was performed using RNA transcripts as template. With the HTBI primer set, the TCR CDR3 went through a first round of RT-PCR. MiXCR was run by TCRdb on the multiplex PCR reads, yielding one entry per CDR3 protein. Of about 47,000 distinct CDR3 sequences in the sample, 54% were seen once. The record originates from a study of T cells in Graves' hyperthyroidism and ophthalmopathy. The ends lost 6 bases at V and 2 bases at J; junction bases unmatched: 5. CDR3 size: 14 residues. Per germline, CDR1 SEHNR and CDR2 FQNEAQ (reference sequence).

The sequence was collected from a young man with Graves' hyperthyroidism. V usage is TRBV7-9 and J usage is TRBJ1-2; 8 bases are a match to TRBD1. Sequenced: peripheral blood or thyroid tissue (not recorded which). CDR3 region: CASRQGQENYGYTF. The DNA of the CDR3 is TGTGCCAGCAGACAGGGACAGGAGAACTATGGCTACACCTTC.